Detailed here is one T cell receptor beta chain. PCR employed 60 Vbeta and 13 Jbeta primers. Sequencing used immunoSEQ multiplex PCR; TCRdb keeps in-frame clones, though not all of them. The sample lists 150,000 to 200,000 clones, approximately 85% seen once, with under 5% in the top ten. These data come from a study of cytomegalovirus exposure and HLA in healthy donors. Sequencing was carried out using PBMCs. This receptor was identified in a girl aged 10 to 17 in good health and CMV-seropositive.

The CDR3 spells CASSLSGDSIYNEQFF. The DNA of the CDR3 is TGTGCCAGCAGTTTATCTGGAGACAGCATATACAATGAGCAGTTCTTC. J is TRBJ2-1 and V is TRBV27; the D gene is possibly TRBD1 (5 bases). Germline CDR1 and CDR2: MNHEY and SMNVEV (reference sequence). Trimming removed 0 bases from V and 4 bases from J, with 13 bases in between. The CDR3 is made up of 16 amino acids.